These 10 T cell receptor beta chains were sequenced from one sample in a study of T cells in localized non-small cell lung cancer. Assay: immunoSEQ multiplex PCR; the TCRdb copy retains only in-frame clones and omits some. The sample has roughly 2,800 clones, around 24% seen once; the top ten hold roughly 12%. The sample was lung tumor tissue, taken before any cancer treatment. The receptors were sampled from a male donor at least 60 years old with stage II lung adenocarcinoma.

J is TRBJ1-5 and V is TRBV19; D gene ambiguous. This CDR3 contains 15 residues. The V gene lost 7 bases and the J gene lost 3 bases, with 16 bases spanning the gap. Per germline, CDR1 LNHDA and CDR2 SQIVND (reference sequence). In DNA, the CDR3 is TGTGCCAGTAACATCGGTTGGCAGGCCAATCAGCCCCAGCATTTT. It yields the protein CASNIGWQANQPQHF.

The sample holds a few counts of this clone. This rearrangement joins TRBV11-3 to TRBJ2-2; the D call may be TRBD1 or TRBD2 (6 bases each). Germline CDR1 is SGHNT and CDR2 is YENEEA. Trimming took off 5 bases at V and 4 bases at J, with 17 bases between the two ends. The CDR3 extends over 16 amino acids. The chain's CDR3 is CASSAHGGGGTGELFF. The CDR3 nucleotides read TGTGCCAGCAGCGCCCATGGAGGGGGTGGCACCGGGGAGCTGTTTTTT.

The rearrangement uses TRBV29-1 and TRBJ1-5, with TRBD1 matching 10 bases. The CDR3 contains 13 residues. V lost 7 bases, J lost 16 bases, and 16 bases stayed unmatched. Looked up from germline, CDR1 is SQVTM and CDR2 is ANQGSEA. CDR3 region: CSAKLGTGDLFHF. The CDR3 region has the DNA TGCAGCGCCAAGCTCGGGACAGGGGATCTGTTCCATTTT.

In this sample, this clone turned up a few times. The chain has TRBV19 and TRBJ1-5; D is uncertain. CDR1 is LNHDA and CDR2 is SQIVND in the germline V gene (reference sequence). The ends were cut back, 5 bases at V and 1 base at J, with 9 bases in the middle. This CDR3 is built from 14 residues. The CDR3 region is CASSWEASNQPQHF. The CDR3 coding sequence is TGTGCCAGTAGTTGGGAGGCGAGCAATCAGCCCCAGCATTTT.

This chain uses TRBV6-8 with TRBJ2-7; 11 positions match TRBD2. Germline CDR1 MNHGY, CDR2 SAAAGT. The V gene end was trimmed by 0 bases and the J gene end by 6 bases; junction bases not matched to a gene: 10. CDR3 length: 17 amino acids. The CDR3 DNA reads TGTGCCAGCAGTTACTCGGGGCTAGCGGGGGGTCTCTCCGAGCAGTACTTC. Amino acid sequence: CASSYSGLAGGLSEQYF.

Sample share makes this clone medium-sized. The chain couples TRBV6-8 to TRBJ1-1, with a possible D match to TRBD1 (5 bases). There are 13 residues in the CDR3. V lost 8 bases to trimming and J lost 3 bases, with 13 bases between them. Germline V gene lookup returns CDR1 MNHGY and CDR2 SAAAGT. The CDR3 protein is CASRYDSYTEAFF. The CDR3 DNA sequence: TGTGCCAGCCGATACGACAGCTACACTGAAGCTTTCTTT.

The chain couples TRBV6-8 to TRBJ2-2; D remains unclear. In germline, CDR1 is MNHGY, CDR2 SAAAGT. Trimming removed 0 bases from V and 6 bases from J, with 11 bases in between. The CDR3 covers 15 residues. The CDR3 coding sequence is TGTGCCAGCAGTTACTCCCTCCTAGGGTCCGGGGAGCTGTTTTTT. Protein: CASSYSLLGSGELFF.

This chain links TRBV9 with TRBJ2-7; D gene uncertain. The CDR3 loop spans 14 amino acids. Germline CDR1 is SGDLS and CDR2 is YYNGEE. Trimming left V 0 bases short and J 0 bases short, with 7 bases between. The CDR3 sequence: CASSVGASSYEQYF. For the CDR3, the DNA is TGTGCCAGCAGCGTAGGGGCCAGCTCCTACGAGCAGTACTTC. The full variable domain, in which reference TRBV9 and TRBJ2-7 provide the parts outside the CDR3, is DSGVTQTPKHLITATGQRVTLRCSPRSGDLSVYWYQQSLDQGLQFLIQYYNGEERAKGNILERFSAQQFPDLHSELNLSSLELGDSALYFCASSVGASSYEQYFGPGTRLTVT.

DNA for the CDR3: TGTGCCAGCAGCCTTGACTTAAGGGGTGAAAAACTGTTTTTT. Residues: CASSLDLRGEKLFF. The chain recombines TRBV14 with TRBJ1-4; weak D call: TRBD1 (5 bases). Per germline, CDR1 SGHDN and CDR2 FVKESK. Trimming stripped 4 bases from V and 7 bases from J, with 13 bases between. CDR3 length: 14 residues.

The CDR3 is CASSLGQDSYGYTF. CDR3 DNA: TGCGCCAGCAGCTTGGGACAGGACAGCTATGGCTACACCTTC. The chain couples TRBV5-1 to TRBJ1-2; TRBD1 might be the D (6 bases). Germline CDR1 SGHRS, CDR2 YFSETQ. This CDR3 contains 14 residues. Trimming took 0 bases from V and 4 from J, leaving 10 bases between them.